Detailed here is one T cell receptor beta chain. Source study methods: Estimation of nucleated cell counts was performed using reference gene primer amplification. Measured with immunoSEQ multiplex PCR; TCRdb has only the in-frame clones, and not every one. That table furnishes V, J and clone size, whereas the DNA furnished D and trimming. The table records about 170,000 clones, roughly 82% of them present only once. This record comes from a study of blood T cell repertoires in COVID-19. For the study at large: Donors in the United States, Italy and Spain gave samples during acute or convalescent COVID-19. T cells, B-cell-depleted T cells, or PBMCs supplied cDNA or gDNA.

J gave up 6 bases and V 0 bases, and 1 base lay outside the gene matches. CDR1 GTSNPN and CDR2 SVGIG come from the germline V gene (reference sequence). This CDR3 contains 14 residues. Sequencing was carried out using peripheral blood. The TCR was taken from a woman aged 70-85 years with acute or convalescent COVID-19. The rearrangement joins TRBV30 to TRBJ2-2; TRBD2 matches 10 bases. As DNA, the CDR3 is TGTGCCTGGAGTGTAGGACTAGCGGCCGGGGAGCTGTTTTTT. It encodes CAWSVGLAAGELFF.